The 10 T cell receptor beta chains reported below all come from one sample, sequenced in a study of blood T cell repertoires in COVID-19. Profiled with immunoSEQ multiplex PCR; TCRdb holds only in-frame clones, not every one. The table includes 250,000 to 300,000 clones, 70% to 90% detected once. The sample was peripheral blood. The receptors stem from a woman between 35 and 50 years old who had recovered from COVID-19.

This clone was seen a handful of times. J is TRBJ1-5 and V is TRBV25-1; no clear D. V lost 6 bases to trimming and J lost 0 bases, with 6 bases between them. CDR3 length: 13 amino acids. The V gene's germline CDR1 is MGHDK and CDR2 SYGVNS. CDR3 in amino acids: CASRANSNQPQHF. The CDR3 bases are TGTGCCAGCAGGGCCAATAGCAATCAGCCCCAGCATTTT.

The chain links TRBV19 to TRBJ2-5, with D unclear. V shed 3 bases and J shed 7 bases, with 12 bases lying between them. In germline, CDR1 is LNHDA, CDR2 SQIVND (reference sequence). This CDR3 comprises 13 residues. CDR3 in DNA: TGTGCCAGTAGTATCGGCCAGGTTGGGACCCAGTACTTC. Its translation is CASSIGQVGTQYF.

This clone has more than one count but fewer than ten. This rearrangement joins TRBV7-3 to TRBJ2-1; 9 positions match TRBD2. CDR1 and CDR2 from the germline V gene are SGHTA and FQGTGA. The CDR3 contains 16 residues. V shed 2 bases and J 8 bases; nucleotides not matched to a gene: 10. The CDR3 DNA reads TGTGCCAGCAGCTTATTTGCGGGAGGGACTGGGGATGAGCAGTTCTTC. Its translation: CASSLFAGGTGDEQFF.

The genes are TRBV4-1 and TRBJ1-1; TRBD1 agrees at 8 bases. The CDR3 is 17 residues long. The germline V gene encodes CDR1 MGHRA and CDR2 YSYEKL. V lost 0 bases and J lost 0; bases outside the gene matches: 6. The CDR3 region has the DNA TGCGCCAGCAGCCAAGAGCAGGGGGCAGCGGTGAACACTGAAGCTTTCTTT. The encoded protein is CASSQEQGAAVNTEAFF.

J is TRBJ1-1 and V is TRBV5-1; 8 bases are shared with TRBD1. The CDR3 covers 16 residues. V trimming: 4 bases; J trimming: 1 base; junction bases outside the gene matches: 9. Germline values: CDR1 SGHRS, CDR2 YFSETQ. The CDR3 protein is CASSIGQGERNTEAFF. CDR3 bases: TGCGCCAGCAGCATAGGACAGGGTGAGCGGAACACTGAAGCTTTCTTT.

This clone occurred once. The chain combines TRBV11-2 with TRBJ2-1, with D possibly matching TRBD1 (5 bases). Trimming cost V 1 base and J 12 bases, with 19 bases left between them. Germline V gene data show CDR1 as SGHAT and CDR2 as FQNNGV. The CDR3 runs 15 residues. The CDR3 spells CASSLAASRAQGQFF. CDR3 bases: TGTGCCAGCAGCTTAGCCGCCAGCCGGGCCCAGGGGCAGTTCTTC.

V gene TRBV4-1 combines with J gene TRBJ2-1; TRBD2 matches at 8 bases. The CDR3 sequence is 16 residues long. V gave up 0 bases and J gave up 8 bases; unmatched junction bases: 9. Germline CDR1 MGHRA, CDR2 YSYEKL. DNA for the CDR3: TGCGCCAGCAGCCAAGAGGGGACGGGAGGGAGGTATGAGCAGTTCTTC. Encoded protein: CASSQEGTGGRYEQFF.

The chain uses TRBV30 and TRBJ2-2; 10 nucleotides match TRBD1. Trimming at V came to 4 bases and at J to 3 bases, leaving 8 bases not matched to a gene. Germline CDR1 is GTSNPN and CDR2 is SVGIG (reference sequence). CDR3 length equals 16 residues. The CDR3 protein is CAWTLGDRGDTGELFF. The CDR3 nucleotides are TGTGCCTGGACCCTAGGGGACAGGGGCGACACCGGGGAGCTGTTTTTT.

The chain couples TRBV7-9 to TRBJ2-7; 9 bases map to TRBD1. This CDR3 spans 15 amino acids. Trimming removed 2 bases from V and 3 bases from J; junction bases left unmatched: 5. Germline V gene lookup returns CDR1 SEHNR and CDR2 FQNEAQ (reference sequence). CDR3 in amino acids: CASSLPLTGGYEQYF. CDR3 sequence (DNA): TGTGCCAGCAGCTTACCCCTGACAGGGGGCTACGAGCAGTACTTC.

V and J are TRBV11-3 and TRBJ1-2; D is unclear. The CDR3 contains 14 residues. Germline values: CDR1 SGHNT, CDR2 YENEEA. Trimming shortened V by 5 bases and J by 0 bases, and 10 bases separated the two germline ends. CDR3 sequence reads: CASSPRPANYGYTF. CDR3 in DNA: TGTGCCAGCAGCCCGCGGCCCGCTAACTATGGCTACACCTTC.